This TCR beta chain was observed in a study of blood T cell repertoires in COVID-19. As for the study in general: Acute and convalescent COVID-19 samples came from the United States, Italy and Spain. The analysed material was cDNA or gDNA that came from T cells, B-cell-depleted T cells, or PBMCs.

The protocol was immunoSEQ multiplex PCR, while the TCRdb copy is restricted to in-frame clones and leaves out a portion. The sample has over 100,000 clones; roughly 89% are singletons. Trimming took 5 bases from V and 4 from J; bases not matched to a gene: 8. CDR1 is SGHDT, CDR2 YYEEEE, per germline. This CDR3 has 16 amino acids. The TCR sequence derives from a human donor with acute or convalescent COVID-19. The donor label of this sample is uncertain. The sequenced material came from peripheral blood. The V gene is TRBV5-6, the J gene TRBJ2-5; 13 bases line up with TRBD2. CDR3 DNA sequence: TGTGCCAGCAGTTCCGGGACTAGCGGGGACCGAGAGACCCAGTACTTC. Translated: CASSSGTSGDRETQYF. Together with reference TRBV5-6 and TRBJ2-5, the CDR3 gives the full variable domain: DAGVTQSPTHLIKTRGQQVTLRCSPKSGHDTVSWYQQALGQGPQFIFQYYEEEERQRGNFPDRFSGHQFPNYSSELNVNALLLGDSALYLCASSSGTSGDRETQYFGPGTRLLVL.